A single sample gave rise to the 20 T cell receptor beta chains below, sequenced in a study of beta chain features in type 1 diabetes. Sequencing targeted expressed TCRB transcripts, as all isolated RNA had been reverse transcribed. The table came from immunoSEQ multiplex PCR; TCRdb's copy has only in-frame clones and leaves some out. The sample has under 550,000 clones, over 9.5% seen once. Specimen: naive CD4+ T cells from blood. These TCRs come from a woman aged 18-29 years in good health.

This clone occurred a few times. The rearrangement joins TRBV29-1 to TRBJ2-6; D unresolved. Trimming removed 8 bases at V and 0 bases at J, with 5 bases between. The CDR3 has 12 amino acids. Germline V CDR1 and CDR2: SQVTM, ANQGSEA. The CDR3 DNA is TGCAGCTCCCTCTCTGGGGCCAACGTCCTGACTTTC. This encodes CSSLSGANVLTF.

This chain joins TRBV7-2 and TRBJ2-7; 13 bases fit TRBD2. The CDR3 contains 15 residues. Per germline, CDR1 SGHTA and CDR2 FQGNSA. Losses at the gene ends were 1 base for V and 4 bases for J; bases not matched to a gene: 1. The DNA for the CDR3 is TGTGCCAGCAGCTTAGGACTAGCGGGAGGTTACGAGCAGTACTTC. It yields the protein CASSLGLAGGYEQYF.

The gene calls are TRBV6-6 and TRBJ2-7; the D is unclear. This CDR3 spans 14 amino acids. Germline assignment: CDR1 MNHNY and CDR2 SVGAGI (reference sequence). The V end lost 4 bases, the J end lost 1 base, and 11 bases lay between the germline ends. This CDR3 reads CASSLSRSSYEQYV. The DNA for the CDR3 is TGTGCCAGCAGTTTAAGTCGGAGTTCCTACGAGCAGTACGTC.

This clone was detected only a few times. The chain employs TRBV29-1 and TRBJ2-3; D may be TRBD1 (5 bases). The CDR3 runs to 14 residues. Germline CDR1 reads SQVTM; CDR2 reads ANQGSEA. V was shortened by 6 bases and J by 1 base, with 14 bases between the two germline ends. The CDR3 loop reads CSVRAGWGTDTQYF. CDR3 coding DNA: TGCAGCGTACGTGCAGGGTGGGGCACAGATACGCAGTATTTT.

There are a few counts of this clone. It is unclear where the CDR3 begins or ends on the DNA, so no DNA is shown, and the CDR3 is as TCRdb lists it. V and J are TRBV7-8 and TRBJ2-2; whether TRBD2, the table's D call, matches the DNA was not checked. The CDR3 comprises 12 residues, both ends counted. Germline V gene data show CDR1 as SGHVS and CDR2 as FQNEAQ. This CDR3 reads CASSFRFGELFF.

This clone was recorded a few times. The V call is TRBV7-2, the J call TRBJ2-7; D is perhaps TRBD2 (5 bases). Germline CDR1 reads SGHTA; CDR2 reads FQGNSA. The CDR3 totals 15 residues. V was clipped by 1 base and J by 3 bases, with 13 bases between them. The CDR3 DNA reads as TGTGCCAGCAGCTTAGGGGTCGAAGAGGGCTACGAGCAGTACGTC. Translated: CASSLGVEEGYEQYV.

The V gene is TRBV29-1, the J gene TRBJ2-1; D not resolved. Germline CDR1 and CDR2: SQVTM and ANQGSEA. This CDR3 is 14 amino acids long. V was pared by 0 bases and J by 6 bases, with 12 bases between. CDR3 residues: CSVEEARAVNEQFF. For the CDR3, the DNA is TGCAGCGTTGAAGAAGCCCGCGCAGTCAATGAGCAGTTCTTC.

The V and J genes are TRBV7-2 and TRBJ2-2; perhaps TRBD2 as D (6 bases). The germline CDR1 and CDR2 sequences are SGHTA and FQGNSA. This CDR3 comprises 15 residues. The V gene lost 2 bases and the J gene lost 4 bases, with 11 bases spanning the gap. CDR3 region: CASSLSTGSTGELFF. The CDR3 DNA sequence: TGTGCCAGCAGCTTAAGCACCGGGAGCACCGGGGAGCTGTTTTTT. The full variable domain, its missing parts supplied by reference TRBV7-2 and TRBJ2-2, is GAGVSQSPSNKVTEKGKDVELRCDPISGHTALYWYRQSLGQGLEFLIYFQGNSAPDKSGLPSDRFSAERTGGSVSTLTIQRTQQEDSAVYLCASSLSTGSTGELFFGEGSRLTVL.

This chain uses TRBV7-2 with TRBJ2-3; TRBD2 aligns across 11 bases. Trimming removed 2 bases from V and 6 bases from J; junction bases left unmatched: 4. The germline V gene encodes CDR1 SGHTA and CDR2 FQGNSA. CDR3 length: 15 residues. CDR3 residues: CASSLLAGGPDTQYF. The DNA for the CDR3 is TGTGCCAGCAGCTTACTAGCGGGGGGCCCGGATACGCAGTATTTT.

V usage is TRBV27 and J usage is TRBJ2-7; maybe TRBD1 (6 bases). The CDR3 length is 15 residues. Between the trimmed V and J ends, which lost 6 bases and 2 bases, there was a span of 17 bases. Germline CDR1 is MNHEY and CDR2 is SMNVEV (reference sequence). CDR3 sequence (DNA): TGTGCCAGCAGAATAAACAGGGAGTACGCCTACGAGCAGTACTTC. It yields the protein CASRINREYAYEQYF.

This clone was observed a few times. The chain employs TRBV27 and TRBJ2-3; D tentatively reads TRBD1 or TRBD2 (7 bases each). V gave up 3 bases and J gave up 1 base, with 11 bases separating them. This CDR3 is 15 amino acids long. The V gene's germline CDR1 is MNHEY and CDR2 SMNVEV (reference sequence). CDR3 DNA: TGTGCCAGCAGTTTTGCAGGGGGGGGCACAGATACGCAGTATTTT. Translated, it gives CASSFAGGGTDTQYF.

V gene TRBV29-1 combines with J gene TRBJ2-1; D unresolved. The CDR3 has 11 residues. V lost 1 base to trimming and J lost 13 bases, with 11 bases between them. The germline CDR1 and CDR2 sequences are SQVTM and ANQGSEA. The CDR3 loop is CSVEVAIKQFF. CDR3 DNA: TGCAGCGTTGAAGTAGCTATCAAACAGTTCTTC.

The gene calls are TRBV14 and TRBJ2-1; 9 positions agree with TRBD1. Looked up from germline, CDR1 is SGHDN and CDR2 is FVKESK. This CDR3 contains 17 residues. V shed 1 base, J shed 7 bases, and the junction held 11 bases outside the gene matches. The CDR3 is CASSQGRGQGYMNEQFF. The CDR3 bases are TGTGCCAGCAGCCAAGGCCGAGGACAGGGGTATATGAATGAGCAGTTCTTC.

V is TRBV5-6 and J is TRBJ2-5; D possibly corresponds to TRBD1 (6 bases). The CDR3 sequence is 13 residues long. The V end lost 4 bases, the J end lost 4 bases, and 11 bases lay between the germline ends. The germline CDR1 and CDR2 sequences are SGHDT and YYEEEE. Here the CDR3 DNA reads TGTGCCAGCAGCCGACAGGTCCCAGAGACCCAGTACTTC. Protein product: CASSRQVPETQYF.

The chain combines TRBV11-1 with TRBJ2-2, with TRBD2 matching 14 bases. CDR1 is SGHAT and CDR2 is FQDESV in the germline V gene (reference sequence). This CDR3 region has 16 residues. The ends lost 5 bases at V and 6 bases at J; junction bases unmatched: 5. DNA of the CDR3: TGTGCCAGCAGCCGACTAGCGGGAGGGAAGGCCGGGGAGCTGTTTTTT. This gives the protein CASSRLAGGKAGELFF.

The rearrangement joins TRBV6-5 to TRBJ2-5; D unresolved. V was pared by 5 bases and J by 4 bases, with 8 bases between. The germline V gene encodes CDR1 MNHEY and CDR2 SVGAGI. The CDR3 runs 12 residues. The CDR3 is CASSTRRETQYF. In nucleotides, the CDR3 is TGTGCCAGCAGTACCCGTCGAGAGACCCAGTACTTC.

The table lists this clone with a few counts. This rearrangement joins TRBV9 to TRBJ2-3; D might be TRBD2 (5 bases). V lost 0 bases, J lost 0 bases, and 11 bases lay in between. The germline gives CDR1 SGDLS, CDR2 YYNGEE. The CDR3 loop spans 16 amino acids. CDR3 DNA: TGTGCCAGCAGCGTAGCGGCGGGCCTTAGCACAGATACGCAGTATTTT. Translating gives CASSVAAGLSTDTQYF.

In nucleotides, the CDR3 is TGTGCCAGCAGCCTTAAGGCGGGACTATCTAGGGCAGATACGCAGTATTTT. Protein product: CASSLKAGLSRADTQYF. The chain couples TRBV7-8 to TRBJ2-3, with 7 bases lining up with TRBD2. The CDR3 is 17 residues long. Per the germline V gene, CDR1 is SGHVS and CDR2 is FQNEAQ. Trimming took 5 bases from V and 4 from J; bases not matched to a gene: 15.

The chain joins TRBV5-4 to TRBJ2-3; maybe TRBD1 (6 bases). Germline V gene lookup returns CDR1 SGHNT and CDR2 YYREEE (reference sequence). This CDR3 region has 14 residues. V lost 4 bases to trimming and J lost 1 base, with 10 bases between them. The CDR3: CASSLRQGTDTQYF. The CDR3 DNA is TGTGCCAGCAGCCTGCGACAGGGCACAGATACGCAGTATTTT.

The V gene is TRBV30, the J gene TRBJ2-7; D uncertain. Germline CDR1 and CDR2: GTSNPN and SVGIG (reference sequence). This CDR3 region has 11 residues. Trimming removed 3 bases at V and 4 bases at J, with 7 bases between. In nucleotides, the CDR3 is TGTGCCTGGAGCCAAATGTACGAGCAGTACTTC. This translates into CAWSQMYEQYF.